A selection of T cell receptor beta chains follows, all from one sample in a study of blood T cell repertoires in COVID-19. Only in-frame clones appear in the TCRdb table, and some are missing; sequencing was by immunoSEQ multiplex PCR. The sample lists roughly 150,000 clones, around 84% occurring once. The sample was peripheral blood. The source of these receptors is a human donor in a cohort sampled during active COVID-19. The CDR3 runs from the conserved cysteine through the conserved F or W. Fields, in order: J gene, D gene, V gene, clone size, CDR3 protein, CDR3 DNA. D genes are given only for firm matches. Some rows have no size entry. The others give once, few or many, or a class for an expanded clone.

>TRBJ2-7|-|TRBV12-3/TRBV12-4|-
CASSFPGRYEQYF
TGTGCCAGCAGTTTTCCGGGGAGGTACGAGCAGTACTTC
>TRBJ2-2|TRBD1|TRBV6-1|once
CASSHRGNTGELFF
TGTGCCAGCAGCCACAGGGGGAACACCGGGGAGCTGTTTTTT
>TRBJ1-3|TRBD1|TRBV5-1|-
CASRHGQGENTIYF
TGCGCCAGCAGGCACGGACAGGGCGAAAACACCATATATTTT
>TRBJ1-6|TRBD1|TRBV7-8|-
CASSLTGLPLHF
TGTGCCAGCAGCTTGACAGGGCTACCCCTCCACTTT
>TRBJ2-5|TRBD2|TRBV5-4|-
CASSLRLAGAPAAQYF
TGTGCCAGCAGCTTGCGGCTAGCGGGAGCCCCGGCGGCCCAGTACTTC
>TRBJ2-5|-|TRBV5-4|-
CASSPGVQETQYF
TGTGCCAGCAGCCCAGGCGTCCAAGAGACCCAGTACTTC
>TRBJ2-5|-|TRBV11-3|-
CASSFGETQYF
TGTGCCAGCAGCTTCGGAGAGACCCAGTACTTC
>TRBJ2-7|-|TRBV2|-
CASIPGGSRLHEQYF
TGTGCCAGCATCCCCGGGGGTAGTCGCCTCCACGAGCAGTACTTC
>TRBJ2-7|TRBD1|TRBV28|-
CASSDRGPFEQYF
TGTGCCAGCAGTGACAGGGGGCCATTCGAGCAGTACTTC
>TRBJ2-1|-|TRBV28|-
CASSGFGRRYNEQFF
TGTGCCAGCAGCGGCTTCGGGAGACGCTACAATGAGCAGTTCTTC
>TRBJ2-5|-|TRBV5-1|once
CASSGRAPGRGYQETQYF
TGCGCCAGCAGCGGTAGGGCCCCGGGGAGAGGGTACCAAGAGACCCAGTACTTC
>TRBJ1-3|TRBD1|TRBV14|-
CASSPGTAGNTIYF
TGTGCCAGCAGCCCGGGGACAGCTGGAAACACCATATATTTT
>TRBJ1-2|TRBD1|TRBV2|once
CASGGTGAYGYTF
TGTGCCAGCGGGGGGACAGGGGCCTATGGCTACACCTTC
>TRBJ2-5|TRBD2|TRBV9|-
CASSVSGEETQYF
TGTGCCAGCAGCGTAAGCGGGGAAGAGACCCAGTACTTC
>TRBJ2-1|TRBD2|TRBV18|-
CASSPLAGVDNEQFF
TGTGCCAGCTCACCACTAGCGGGAGTAGACAATGAGCAGTTCTTC
>TRBJ1-2|-|TRBV19|-
CASSDGGSLYGYTF
TGTGCCAGTAGTGACGGAGGGTCTCTCTATGGCTACACCTTC
>TRBJ2-7|-|TRBV2|-
CASRKLQGGSYEQYF
TGTGCCAGCAGAAAACTACAGGGTGGAAGCTACGAGCAGTACTTC
>TRBJ1-5|-|TRBV11-2|-
CASSLQGNQPQHF
TGTGCCAGCAGCTTACAGGGGAATCAGCCCCAGCATTTT
>TRBJ1-2|-|TRBV28|-
CASSLGGANYGYTF
TGTGCCAGCAGTTTAGGAGGGGCCAACTATGGCTACACCTTC
>TRBJ1-2|TRBD1|TRBV2|-
CARGTGSHGNYGYTF
TGTGCCAGGGGGACAGGGAGTCATGGGAACTATGGCTACACCTTC
>TRBJ1-5|-|TRBV4-2|few
CASSQEPGDSNQPQHF
TGTGCCAGCAGCCAAGAACCAGGGGATAGCAATCAGCCCCAGCATTTT
>TRBJ2-2|-|TRBV7-2|-
CASSSSRFGELFF
TGTGCCAGCAGCTCATCCCGTTTCGGGGAGCTATTTTTT
>TRBJ2-2|TRBD1|TRBV11-3|-
CASSSGTGGNGGELFF
TGTGCCAGCAGCTCCGGGACAGGGGGTAATGGCGGGGAGCTGTTTTTT
>TRBJ1-6|-|TRBV6-1|-
CASSEVRTEYNSPLHF
TGTGCCAGCAGTGAAGTCAGGACAGAATATAATTCACCCCTCCACTTT
>TRBJ2-7|-|TRBV3-1/TRBV3-2|-
CASSRFSSGVVYEQYF
TGTGCCAGCAGCCGTTTTTCGTCGGGAGTGGTTTACGAGCAGTACTTC
>TRBJ2-2|-|TRBV7-6|-
CASSLKAGRTGELFF
TGTGCCAGCAGCTTAAAGGCAGGAAGAACCGGGGAGCTGTTTTTT
>TRBJ2-7|-|TRBV5-8|-
CASSRPGGGHYEQYF
TGTGCCAGCAGCCGTCCTGGGGGAGGCCACTACGAGCAGTACTTC
>TRBJ1-2|-|TRBV27|-
CASSLSRDYGYTF
TGTGCCAGCAGTTTATCCAGGGACTATGGCTACACCTTC
>TRBJ2-7|TRBD2|TRBV10-2|-
CASSETSGSYEQYF
TGCGCCAGCAGTGAGACTAGCGGGAGTTACGAGCAGTACTTC
>TRBJ2-3|TRBD2|TRBV4-2|-
CASSESLRETDTQYF
TGTGCCAGCAGCGAAAGCTTGCGGGAGACAGATACGCAGTATTTT
>TRBJ2-7|TRBD2|TRBV6-1|-
CASSEGLAGVSYEQYF
TGTGCCAGCAGTGAAGGACTAGCGGGAGTCTCCTACGAGCAGTACTTC
>TRBJ1-1|-|TRBV6-5|-
CASRRGRGVTEAFF
TGTGCCAGCAGGAGGGGCAGGGGCGTCACTGAAGCTTTCTTT
>TRBJ2-3|TRBD1|TRBV27|few
CASTSRGPVDTQYF
TGTGCCAGCACCTCTAGGGGGCCGGTAGATACGCAGTATTTT
>TRBJ2-7|-|TRBV28|-
CASSPGLNVYEQYF
TGTGCCAGCAGCCCCGGTCTGAACGTCTACGAGCAGTACTTC
>TRBJ2-3|-|TRBV6-4|-
CASSEQGQSTDTQYF
TGTGCCAGCAGTGAGCAGGGACAAAGCACAGATACGCAGTATTTT
>TRBJ2-3|TRBD2|TRBV27|-
CASSSSGGPADTQYF
TGTGCCAGCAGTTCAAGCGGGGGGCCCGCAGATACGCAGTATTTT